One sample yielded the 3 T cell receptor beta chains listed below, sequenced in a study of vaccination effects on CD4 cells after COVID-19. Culture lasted over 9 days before CD4+ T cell isolation. Method: immunoSEQ multiplex PCR; TCRdb's copy keeps in-frame clones and lacks some. Of tens of thousands of clones in the sample, approximately 80% are singletons; the top ten hold about 2%. Their antigens are not known. Sequenced material: CD4+ T cells from PBMCs cultured without peptide, taken before COVID-19 vaccination. These receptors were obtained from a human donor who received a COVID-19 vaccine.

The CDR3 loop reads CASRLGGELYEQYV. Written as DNA, the CDR3 is TGTGCCAGTCGACTCGGGGGAGAACTCTACGAGCAGTACGTC. V is TRBV27 and J is TRBJ2-7; a possible D gene is TRBD2 (6 bases). This CDR3 comprises 14 residues. Germline CDR1 is MNHEY and CDR2 is SMNVEV (reference sequence). Deletions cut 9 bases from V and 3 bases from J, with 18 bases between.

The gene calls are TRBV21-1 and TRBJ2-7; no check of the table's D call, TRBD1, against the DNA was made. TRBV21-1 is a pseudogene locus. CDR3 length: 14 amino acids. CDR3 sequence: CASSGRVMNYEQYV. The CDR3 nucleotides read TGTGCCAGCAGCGGCAGGGTCATGAACTACGAGCAGTACGTC.

The chain joins TRBV5-1 to TRBJ2-3; TRBD2 aligns across 11 bases. Germline values: CDR1 SGHRS, CDR2 YFSETQ. J was trimmed by 4 bases and V by 0 bases; bases with no gene match: 1. This CDR3 has 15 residues. Here the CDR3 reads CASSLVAGGPDTQYF. CDR3 sequence (DNA): TGCGCCAGCAGCTTGGTAGCGGGGGGGCCAGATACGCAGTATTTT.